This T cell receptor beta chain derives from a study of cytomegalovirus exposure and HLA in healthy donors. Study overall: Earlier findings included some 120 million unique TCR beta sequences obtained from about 170 million T cells.

The germline CDR1 and CDR2 sequences are LNHDA and SQIVND (reference sequence). CDR3 length: 13 residues. Between the trimmed V and J ends, which lost 8 bases and 7 bases, there was a span of 17 bases. Amplification used 60 Vbeta primers and 13 Jbeta primers. Using immunoSEQ multiplex PCR, the repertoire was profiled, and TCRdb retains in-frame clones only, with some absent. The sample lists under 300,000 clones, under 80% occurring once. The chain combines TRBV19 with TRBJ1-2; weak D call: TRBD1 (5 bases). The receptor comes from a female donor in good health and CMV-seronegative. Sequencing input: PBMCs. The chain's CDR3 is CASSPLGDSGYTF. Here the CDR3 DNA reads TGTGCCAGTTCCCCTTTAGGGGATAGTGGCTACACCTTC.